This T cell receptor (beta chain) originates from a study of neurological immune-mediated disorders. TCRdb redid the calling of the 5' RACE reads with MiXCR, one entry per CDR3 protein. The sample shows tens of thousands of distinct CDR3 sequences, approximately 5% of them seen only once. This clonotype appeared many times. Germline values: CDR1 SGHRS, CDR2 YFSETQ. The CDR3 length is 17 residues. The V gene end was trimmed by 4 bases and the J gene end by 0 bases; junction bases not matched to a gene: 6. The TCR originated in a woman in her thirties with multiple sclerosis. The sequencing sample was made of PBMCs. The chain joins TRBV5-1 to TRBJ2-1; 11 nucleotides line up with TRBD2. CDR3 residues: CASSTGTSGLSYNEQFF. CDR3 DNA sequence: TGCGCCAGCAGCACCGGGACTAGCGGCCTCTCCTACAATGAGCAGTTCTTC.